This TCR beta chain is drawn from a study of blood T cell repertoires in COVID-19. In the study overall: The study drew acute and convalescent COVID-19 samples from the United States, Italy and Spain. T cells, B-cell-depleted T cells, or PBMCs supplied cDNA or gDNA.

Germline CDR1 and CDR2: SGHDT and YYEEEE. The CDR3 is 13 amino acids. J lost 5 bases, V lost 3 bases, and 0 bases had no gene match. This clone is a singleton in its sample. Original analysis: Nucleated cell counts were estimated from reference gene primer amplification. Produced via immunoSEQ multiplex PCR; TCRdb's table is partial and in-frame only. The D gene and trimming were derived from the DNA, and the V and J assignments and clone size from that table. The sample lists about 190,000 clones; approximately 81% were seen once. Sequenced input: peripheral blood. The TCR sequence derives from a human donor in a cohort sampled during active COVID-19. The gene calls are TRBV5-6 and TRBJ2-3, with 10 positions matching TRBD1. CDR3 protein: CASSWTGGDTQYF. The CDR3 DNA reads as TGTGCCAGCAGCTGGACAGGGGGAGATACGCAGTATTTT. Drawing the rest from reference TRBV5-6 and TRBJ2-3, the complete variable domain is DAGVTQSPTHLIKTRGQQVTLRCSPKSGHDTVSWYQQALGQGPQFIFQYYEEEERQRGNFPDRFSGHQFPNYSSELNVNALLLGDSALYLCASSWTGGDTQYFGPGTRLTVL.